A single sample gave rise to the 5 T cell receptor beta chains below, sequenced in a study of neurological immune-mediated disorders. TCRdb used MiXCR to reprocess the 5' RACE reads, holding one entry per CDR3 protein. The sample yields over 50,000 distinct CDR3 sequences, about 5.2% seen once. Sequencing used PBMCs. All receptors derive from a human donor with multiple sclerosis. The donor label of this sample is uncertain.

This clonotype came up many times. J is TRBJ1-1 and V is TRBV2; D uncertain. This CDR3 contains 12 residues. Germline V gives CDR1 SNHLY, CDR2 FYNNEI. Trimming removed 4 bases at V and 7 bases at J, with 10 bases between. The CDR3 coding sequence is TGTGCCAGCAGTGTTAGCAGGAATGAAGCTTTCTTT. It is translated as CASSVSRNEAFF.

This clonotype was picked up many times. The V gene is TRBV7-9, the J gene TRBJ2-7, with D perhaps assigned TRBD1 or TRBD2 (5 bases each). The CDR3 is 14 residues long. CDR1 is SEHNR and CDR2 is FQNEAQ in the germline V gene (reference sequence). V lost 3 bases and J lost 0, with 9 bases in between. CDR3 protein: CASSLGGTSYEQYF. The DNA of the CDR3 is TGTGCCAGCAGCTTGGGTGGGACCTCCTACGAGCAGTACTTC.

This clonotype was found many times. The chain employs TRBV29-1 and TRBJ2-1; 8 nucleotides match TRBD1. Losses at the gene ends were 5 bases for V and 6 bases for J; bases not matched to a gene: 6. This CDR3 spans 13 amino acids. CDR1 SQVTM and CDR2 ANQGSEA come from the germline V gene. CDR3 region: CSVPGQGGNEQFF. For the CDR3, the DNA is TGCAGCGTTCCCGGACAGGGAGGCAATGAGCAGTTCTTC.

This clonotype was counted at least ten times. The chain couples TRBV10-3 to TRBJ2-3; D is possibly TRBD1 (5 bases). The CDR3 consists of 13 residues. V lost 8 bases, J lost 2 bases, and 11 bases lay in between. In germline, CDR1 is ENHRY, CDR2 SYGVKD. In nucleotides, the CDR3 is TGTGCCATCGGGGCGGAATTCACAGATACGCAGTATTTT. Translating it yields CAIGAEFTDTQYF.

The table lists this clonotype with many counts. The DNA for the CDR3 is TGCCTCTCGTCGAAGGGTTTGAACACTGAAGCTTTCTTT. Protein sequence: CLSSKGLNTEAFF. The V gene is TRBV20-1, the J gene TRBJ1-1, with unresolved D. The CDR3 runs 13 residues. Germline loops: CDR1 DFQATT, CDR2 SNEGSKA (reference sequence).